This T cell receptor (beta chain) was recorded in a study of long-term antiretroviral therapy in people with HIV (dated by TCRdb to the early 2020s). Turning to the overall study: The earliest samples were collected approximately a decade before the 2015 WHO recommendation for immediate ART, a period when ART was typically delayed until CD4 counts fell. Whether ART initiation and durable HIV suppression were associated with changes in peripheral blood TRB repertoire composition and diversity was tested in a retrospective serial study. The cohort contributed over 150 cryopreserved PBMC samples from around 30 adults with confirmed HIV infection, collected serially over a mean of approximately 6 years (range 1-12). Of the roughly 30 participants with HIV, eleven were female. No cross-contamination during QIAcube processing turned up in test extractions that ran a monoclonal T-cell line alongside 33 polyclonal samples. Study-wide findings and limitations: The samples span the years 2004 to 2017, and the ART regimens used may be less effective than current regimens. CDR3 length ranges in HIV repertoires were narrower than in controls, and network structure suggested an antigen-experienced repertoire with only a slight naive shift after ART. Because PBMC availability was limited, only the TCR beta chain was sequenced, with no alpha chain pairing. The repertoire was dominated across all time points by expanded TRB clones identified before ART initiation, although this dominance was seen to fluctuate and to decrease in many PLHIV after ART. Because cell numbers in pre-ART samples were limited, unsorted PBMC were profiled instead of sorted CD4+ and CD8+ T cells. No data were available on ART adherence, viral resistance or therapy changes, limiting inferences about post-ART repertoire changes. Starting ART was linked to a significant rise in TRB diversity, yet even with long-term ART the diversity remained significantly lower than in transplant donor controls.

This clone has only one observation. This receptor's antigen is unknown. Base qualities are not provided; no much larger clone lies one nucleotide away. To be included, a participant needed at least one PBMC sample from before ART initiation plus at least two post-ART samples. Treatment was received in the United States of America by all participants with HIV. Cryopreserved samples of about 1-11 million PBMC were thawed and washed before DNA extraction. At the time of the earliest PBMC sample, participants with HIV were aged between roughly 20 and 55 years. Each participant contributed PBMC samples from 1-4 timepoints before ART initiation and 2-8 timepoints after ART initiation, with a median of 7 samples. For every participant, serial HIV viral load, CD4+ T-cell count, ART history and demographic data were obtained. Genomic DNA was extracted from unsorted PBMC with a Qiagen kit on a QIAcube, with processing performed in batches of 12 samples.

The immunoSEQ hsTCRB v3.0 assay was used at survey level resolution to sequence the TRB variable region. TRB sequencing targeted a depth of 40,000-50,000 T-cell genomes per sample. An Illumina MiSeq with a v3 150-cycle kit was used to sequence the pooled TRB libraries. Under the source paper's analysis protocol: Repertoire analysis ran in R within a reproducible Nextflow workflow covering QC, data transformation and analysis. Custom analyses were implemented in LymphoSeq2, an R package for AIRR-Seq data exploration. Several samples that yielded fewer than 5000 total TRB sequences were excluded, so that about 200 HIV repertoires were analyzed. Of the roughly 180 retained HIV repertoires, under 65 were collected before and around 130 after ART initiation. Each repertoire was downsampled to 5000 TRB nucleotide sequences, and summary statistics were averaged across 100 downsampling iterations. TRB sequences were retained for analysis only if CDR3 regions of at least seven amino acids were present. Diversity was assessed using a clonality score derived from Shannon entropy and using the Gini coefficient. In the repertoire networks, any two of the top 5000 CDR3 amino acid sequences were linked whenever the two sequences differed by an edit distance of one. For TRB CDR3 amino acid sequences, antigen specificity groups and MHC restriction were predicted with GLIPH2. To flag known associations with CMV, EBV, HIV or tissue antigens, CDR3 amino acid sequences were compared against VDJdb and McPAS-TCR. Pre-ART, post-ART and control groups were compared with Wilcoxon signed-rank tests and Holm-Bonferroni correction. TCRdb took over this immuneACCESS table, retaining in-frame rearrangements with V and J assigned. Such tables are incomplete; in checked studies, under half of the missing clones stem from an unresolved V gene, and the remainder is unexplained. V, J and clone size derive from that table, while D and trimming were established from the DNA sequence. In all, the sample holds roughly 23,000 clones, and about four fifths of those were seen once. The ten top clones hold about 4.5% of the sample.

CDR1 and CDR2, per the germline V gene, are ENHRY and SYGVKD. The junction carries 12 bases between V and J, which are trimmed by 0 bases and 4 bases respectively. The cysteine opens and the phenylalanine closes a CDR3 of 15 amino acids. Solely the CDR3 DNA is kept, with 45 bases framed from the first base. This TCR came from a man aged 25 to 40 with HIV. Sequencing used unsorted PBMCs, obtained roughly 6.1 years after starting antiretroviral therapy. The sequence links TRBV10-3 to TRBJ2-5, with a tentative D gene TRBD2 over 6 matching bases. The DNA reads TGTGCCATCAGTGAGTCAACTAGCCGGGGAGAGACCCAGTACTTC. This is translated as CAISESTSRGETQYF.